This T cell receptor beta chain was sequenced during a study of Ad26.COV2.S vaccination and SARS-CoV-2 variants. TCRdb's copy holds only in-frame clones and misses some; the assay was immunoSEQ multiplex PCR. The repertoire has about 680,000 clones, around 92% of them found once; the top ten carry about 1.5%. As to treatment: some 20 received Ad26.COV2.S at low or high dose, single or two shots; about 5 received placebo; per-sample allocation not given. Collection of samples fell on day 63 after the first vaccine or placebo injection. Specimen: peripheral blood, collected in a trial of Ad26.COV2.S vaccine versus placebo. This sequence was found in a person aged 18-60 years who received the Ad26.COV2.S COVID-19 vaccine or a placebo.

In DNA form, the CDR3 reads TGTGCCAGCACCGAGGCCTGGGGAAGAGATGAAAAACTGTTTTTT. Translated, it gives CASTEAWGRDEKLFF. The chain carries TRBV7-9 and TRBJ1-4; no clear D. This CDR3 is 15 amino acids long. V shed 7 bases and J shed 6 bases, with 18 bases lying between them. Germline loops: CDR1 SEHNR, CDR2 FQNEAQ (reference sequence).